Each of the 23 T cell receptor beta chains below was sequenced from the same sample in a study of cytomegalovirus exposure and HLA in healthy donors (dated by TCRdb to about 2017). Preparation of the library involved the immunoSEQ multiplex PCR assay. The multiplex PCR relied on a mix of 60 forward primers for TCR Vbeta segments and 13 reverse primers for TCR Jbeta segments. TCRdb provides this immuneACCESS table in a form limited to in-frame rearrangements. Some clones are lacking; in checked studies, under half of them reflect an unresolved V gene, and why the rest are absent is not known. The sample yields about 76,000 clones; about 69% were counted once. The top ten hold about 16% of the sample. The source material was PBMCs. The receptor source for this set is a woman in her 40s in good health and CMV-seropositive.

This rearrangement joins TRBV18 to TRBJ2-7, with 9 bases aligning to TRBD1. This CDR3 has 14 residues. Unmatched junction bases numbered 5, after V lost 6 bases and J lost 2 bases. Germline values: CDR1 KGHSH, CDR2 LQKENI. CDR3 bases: TGTGCCAGCTCGCCCGGACAGGGGACCTACGAGCAGTACTTC. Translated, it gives CASSPGQGTYEQYF.

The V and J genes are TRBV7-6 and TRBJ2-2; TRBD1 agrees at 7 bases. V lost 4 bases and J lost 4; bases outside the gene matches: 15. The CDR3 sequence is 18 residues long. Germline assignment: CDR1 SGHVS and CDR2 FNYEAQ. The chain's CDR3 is CASSSRPAGGISTGELFF. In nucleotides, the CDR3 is TGTGCCAGCAGCTCCCGTCCGGCAGGGGGAATCTCCACCGGGGAGCTGTTTTTT.

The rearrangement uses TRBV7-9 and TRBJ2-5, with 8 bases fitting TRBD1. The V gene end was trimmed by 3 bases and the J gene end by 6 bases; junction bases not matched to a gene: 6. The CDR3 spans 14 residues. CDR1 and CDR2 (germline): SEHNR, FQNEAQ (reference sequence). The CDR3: CASSFRDRRKTQYF. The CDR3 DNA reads TGTGCCAGCAGCTTCCGGGACAGGAGGAAGACCCAGTACTTC.

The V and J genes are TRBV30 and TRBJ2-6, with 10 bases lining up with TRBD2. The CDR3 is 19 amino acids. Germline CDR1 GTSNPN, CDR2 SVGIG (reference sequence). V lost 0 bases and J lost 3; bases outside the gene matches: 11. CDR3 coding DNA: TGTGCCTGGAGTGTCTCGAGCGGGGGGGCCGTGGATGGGGCCAACGTCCTGACTTTC. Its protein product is CAWSVSSGGAVDGANVLTF.

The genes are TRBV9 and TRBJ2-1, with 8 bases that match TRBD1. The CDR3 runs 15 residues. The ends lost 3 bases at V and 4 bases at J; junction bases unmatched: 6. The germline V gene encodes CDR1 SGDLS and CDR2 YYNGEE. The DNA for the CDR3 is TGTGCCAGCAGCGCTCGGACAGGGAGTTACAATGAGCAGTTCTTC. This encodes CASSARTGSYNEQFF.

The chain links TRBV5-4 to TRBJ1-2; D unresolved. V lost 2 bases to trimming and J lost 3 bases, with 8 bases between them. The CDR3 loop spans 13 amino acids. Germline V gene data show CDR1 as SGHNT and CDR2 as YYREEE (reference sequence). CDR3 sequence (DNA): TGTGCCAGCAGCTTCCCAGGCTACTATGGCTACACCTTC. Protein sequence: CASSFPGYYGYTF. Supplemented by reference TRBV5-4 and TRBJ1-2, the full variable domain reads ETGVTQSPTHLIKTRGQQVTLRCSSQSGHNTVSWYQQALGQGPQFIFQYYREEENGRGNFPPRFSGLQFPNYSSELNVNALELDDSALYLCASSFPGYYGYTFGSGTRLTVV.

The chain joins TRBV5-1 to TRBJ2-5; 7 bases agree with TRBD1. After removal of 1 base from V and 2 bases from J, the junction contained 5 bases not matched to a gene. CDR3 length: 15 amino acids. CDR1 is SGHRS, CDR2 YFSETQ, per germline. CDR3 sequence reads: CASSLPGTEQETQYF. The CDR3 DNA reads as TGCGCCAGCAGCTTGCCCGGGACAGAGCAAGAGACCCAGTACTTC.

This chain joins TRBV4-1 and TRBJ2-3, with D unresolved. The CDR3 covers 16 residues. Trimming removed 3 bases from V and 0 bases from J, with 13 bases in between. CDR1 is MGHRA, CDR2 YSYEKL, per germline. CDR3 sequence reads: CASSQALLSSTDTQYF. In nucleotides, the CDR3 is TGCGCCAGCAGCCAGGCCCTGTTATCTAGCACAGATACGCAGTATTTT.

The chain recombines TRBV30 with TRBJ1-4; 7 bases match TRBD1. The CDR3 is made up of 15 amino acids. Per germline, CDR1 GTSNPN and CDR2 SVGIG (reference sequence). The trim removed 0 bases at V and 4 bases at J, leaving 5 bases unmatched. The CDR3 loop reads CAWSVGGQSNEKLFF. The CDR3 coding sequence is TGTGCCTGGAGTGTAGGGGGACAGAGTAATGAAAAACTGTTTTTT.

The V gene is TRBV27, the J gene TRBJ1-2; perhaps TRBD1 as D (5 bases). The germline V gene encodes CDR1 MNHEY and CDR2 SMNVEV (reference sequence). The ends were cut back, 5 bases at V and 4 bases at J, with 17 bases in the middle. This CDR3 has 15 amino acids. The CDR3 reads CASSPKGERGYGYTF. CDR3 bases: TGTGCCAGCAGTCCAAAAGGGGAAAGGGGCTATGGCTACACCTTC.

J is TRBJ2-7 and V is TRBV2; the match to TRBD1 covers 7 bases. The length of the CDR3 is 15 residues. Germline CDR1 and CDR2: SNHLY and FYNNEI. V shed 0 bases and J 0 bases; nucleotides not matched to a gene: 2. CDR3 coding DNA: TGTGCCAGCAGTGAAGCGACAGGGTCCTCCTACGAGCAGTACTTC. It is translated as CASSEATGSSYEQYF. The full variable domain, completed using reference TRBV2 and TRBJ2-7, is EPEVTQTPSHQVTQMGQEVILRCVPISNHLYFYWYRQILGQKVEFLVSFYNNEISEKSEIFDDQFSVERPDGSNFTLKIRSTKLEDSAMYFCASSEATGSSYEQYFGPGTRLTVT.

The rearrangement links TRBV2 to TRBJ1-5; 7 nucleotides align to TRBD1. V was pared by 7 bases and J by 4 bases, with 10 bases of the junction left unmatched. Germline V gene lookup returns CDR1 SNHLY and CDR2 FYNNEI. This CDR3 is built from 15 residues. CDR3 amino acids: CASTLTGSPNQPQHF. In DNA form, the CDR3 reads TGTGCCAGCACCTTGACAGGGAGCCCAAATCAGCCCCAGCATTTT. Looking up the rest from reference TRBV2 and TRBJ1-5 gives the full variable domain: EPEVTQTPSHQVTQMGQEVILRCVPISNHLYFYWYRQILGQKVEFLVSFYNNEISEKSEIFDDQFSVERPDGSNFTLKIRSTKLEDSAMYFCASTLTGSPNQPQHFGDGTRLSIL.

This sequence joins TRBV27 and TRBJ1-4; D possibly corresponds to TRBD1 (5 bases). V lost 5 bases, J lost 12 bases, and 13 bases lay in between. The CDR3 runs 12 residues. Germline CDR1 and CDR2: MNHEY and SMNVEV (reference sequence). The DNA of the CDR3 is TGTGCCAGCAGTACGGCAGGGTTACAACTGTTTTTT. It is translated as CASSTAGLQLFF.

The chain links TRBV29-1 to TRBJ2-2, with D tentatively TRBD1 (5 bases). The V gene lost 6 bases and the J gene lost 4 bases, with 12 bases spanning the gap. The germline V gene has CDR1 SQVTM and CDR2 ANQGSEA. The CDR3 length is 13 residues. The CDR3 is CSVGQRGTGELFF. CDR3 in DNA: TGCAGCGTCGGACAAAGGGGCACCGGGGAGCTGTTTTTT.

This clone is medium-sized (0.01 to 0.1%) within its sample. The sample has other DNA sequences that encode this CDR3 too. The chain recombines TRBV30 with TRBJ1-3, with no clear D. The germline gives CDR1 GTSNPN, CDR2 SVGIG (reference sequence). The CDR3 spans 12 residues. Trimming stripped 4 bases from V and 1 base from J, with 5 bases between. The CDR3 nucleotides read TGTGCCTGGAAGCGTTCTGGAAACACCATATATTTT. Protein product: CAWKRSGNTIYF.

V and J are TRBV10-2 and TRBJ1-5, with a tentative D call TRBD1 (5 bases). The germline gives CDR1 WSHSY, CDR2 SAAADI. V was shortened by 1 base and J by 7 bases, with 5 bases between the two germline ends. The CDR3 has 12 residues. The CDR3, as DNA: TGCGCCAGCAGTGAGTGGGGCCAGCCCCAGCATTTT. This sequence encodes CASSEWGQPQHF.

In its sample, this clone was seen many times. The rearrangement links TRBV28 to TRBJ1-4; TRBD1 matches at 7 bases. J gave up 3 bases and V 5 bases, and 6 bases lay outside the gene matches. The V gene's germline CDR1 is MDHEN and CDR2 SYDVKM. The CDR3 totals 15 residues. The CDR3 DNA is TGTGCCAGCAGTCCGTCGACAGGGCCTAATGAAAAACTGTTTTTT. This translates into CASSPSTGPNEKLFF.

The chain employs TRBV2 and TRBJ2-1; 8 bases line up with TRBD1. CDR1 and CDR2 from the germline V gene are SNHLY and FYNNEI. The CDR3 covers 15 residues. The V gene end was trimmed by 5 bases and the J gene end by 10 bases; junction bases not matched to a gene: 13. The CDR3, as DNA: TGTGCCAGCAGTCTCTACCCTGGACAGGGCCAGGAGCAGTTCTTC. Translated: CASSLYPGQGQEQFF.

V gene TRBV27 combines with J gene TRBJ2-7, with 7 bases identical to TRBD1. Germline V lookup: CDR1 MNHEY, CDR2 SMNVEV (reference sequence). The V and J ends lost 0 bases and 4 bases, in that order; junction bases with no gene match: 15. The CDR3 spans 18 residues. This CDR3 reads CASSLSTGVLTTVYEQYF. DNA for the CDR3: TGTGCCAGCAGTTTATCCACAGGGGTACTGACCACCGTTTACGAGCAGTACTTC.

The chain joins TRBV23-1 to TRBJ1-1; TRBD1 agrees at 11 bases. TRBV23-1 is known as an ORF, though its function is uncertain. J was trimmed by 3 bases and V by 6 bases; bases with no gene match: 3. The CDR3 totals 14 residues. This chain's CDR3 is CASSRDRGYTEAFF. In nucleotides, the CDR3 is TGCGCCAGCAGCCGGGACAGGGGGTACACTGAAGCTTTCTTT.

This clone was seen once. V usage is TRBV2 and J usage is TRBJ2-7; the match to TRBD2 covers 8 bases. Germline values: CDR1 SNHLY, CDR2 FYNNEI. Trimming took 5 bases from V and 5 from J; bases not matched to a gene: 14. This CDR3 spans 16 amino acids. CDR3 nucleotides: TGTGCCAGCAGTCTATCGGGACTAGTAGCGACGCACGAGCAGTACTTC. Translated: CASSLSGLVATHEQYF.

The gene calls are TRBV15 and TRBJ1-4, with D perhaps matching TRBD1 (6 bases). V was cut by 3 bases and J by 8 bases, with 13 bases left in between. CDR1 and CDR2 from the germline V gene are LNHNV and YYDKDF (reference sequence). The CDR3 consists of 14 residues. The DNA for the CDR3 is TGTGCCACCAGCAGCAGGGACATCCGGGAAAAACTGTTTTTT. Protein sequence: CATSSRDIREKLFF.

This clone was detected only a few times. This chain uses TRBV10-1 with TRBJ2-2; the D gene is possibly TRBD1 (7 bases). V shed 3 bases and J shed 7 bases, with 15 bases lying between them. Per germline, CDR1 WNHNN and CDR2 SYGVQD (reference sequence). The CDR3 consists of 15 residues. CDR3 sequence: CASSDHDREVGELFF. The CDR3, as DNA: TGCGCCAGCAGTGATCACGACAGGGAGGTCGGGGAGCTGTTTTTT.